Listed here are 22 T cell receptor beta chains from one sample, sequenced in a study of cytomegalovirus exposure and HLA in healthy donors. The study ran its PCR with 60 Vbeta and 13 Jbeta primers. Method: immunoSEQ multiplex PCR; TCRdb's copy keeps in-frame clones and lacks some. This sample yields 60,000 to 70,000 clones, of which more than 60% are seen a single time; under 30% belongs to the top ten. Specimen: PBMCs. The origin of the receptors is a woman aged 40 to 50 in good health and CMV-seropositive.

The J gene is TRBJ2-1, the V gene TRBV6-5; TRBD2 aligns across 7 bases. Germline V gene data show CDR1 as MNHEY and CDR2 as SVGAGI. The length of the CDR3 is 15 residues. V was clipped by 9 bases and J by 0 bases; unmatched bases: 8. The CDR3 DNA sequence: TGTGCCAGAGGAAGCGGGGCCACCTCCTACAATGAGCAGTTCTTC. Translated: CARGSGATSYNEQFF.

As for this clone: Relative to the germline gene, one junction end is altered; a read error may explain this. The genes are TRBV7-9 and TRBJ1-2, with no clear D. The CDR3 loop spans 13 amino acids. The germline gives CDR1 SEHNR, CDR2 FQNEAQ (reference sequence). As DNA, the CDR3 is TGTTCCAGCAGCCGAACAGCTAACTATGGCTACACCTTC. Its translation is CSSSRTANYGYTF.

This chain uses TRBV7-2 with TRBJ2-1, with D perhaps TRBD2 (6 bases). Trimming removed 3 bases from V and 0 bases from J, with 12 bases in between. Looked up from germline, CDR1 is SGHTA and CDR2 is FQGNSA. The CDR3 runs 16 residues. The CDR3 DNA reads as TGTGCCAGCAGCTTCGCCGGGACTGACTCCTACAATGAGCAGTTCTTC. Encoded protein: CASSFAGTDSYNEQFF.

The chain links TRBV15 to TRBJ1-2; D is ambiguous. Germline V gene sequence: CDR1 LNHNV, CDR2 YYDKDF (reference sequence). V shed 0 bases and J shed 0 bases, with 11 bases lying between them. There are 16 residues in the CDR3. CDR3 loop: CATSRDSRSANYGYTF. CDR3 coding DNA: TGTGCCACCAGCAGAGACTCAAGAAGCGCTAACTATGGCTACACCTTC.

This chain links TRBV5-4 with TRBJ2-5, with D possibly TRBD1 on 7 matching bases. Per the germline V gene, CDR1 is SGHNT and CDR2 is YYREEE (reference sequence). V lost 3 bases and J lost 3, with 12 bases in between. The CDR3 is 14 residues long. CDR3 loop: CASSWRDRKETQYF. As DNA, the CDR3 is TGTGCCAGCAGCTGGAGGGACAGAAAAGAGACCCAGTACTTC.

The J gene is TRBJ2-3, the V gene TRBV10-3; D unclear. V lost 0 bases to trimming and J lost 6 bases, with 19 bases between them. This CDR3 is 17 amino acids long. The germline V gene encodes CDR1 ENHRY and CDR2 SYGVKD. The CDR3 here is CAISESGPGQGYDTQYF. As DNA, the CDR3 is TGTGCCATCAGTGAGTCGGGTCCGGGTCAAGGATACGATACGCAGTATTTT.

A remark on this clone: Other DNA sequences from this sample encode an identical CDR3 as well. V usage is TRBV7-2 and J usage is TRBJ1-2; no firm D call. This CDR3 contains 13 residues. Trimming took off 3 bases at V and 2 bases at J, with 7 bases between the two ends. Germline loops: CDR1 SGHTA, CDR2 FQGNSA. The CDR3, as DNA: TGTGCCAGCAGCTTGGGCCAAAACTATGGCTACACCTTC. It specifies CASSLGQNYGYTF.

This chain links TRBV5-1 with TRBJ2-7; 11 positions agree with TRBD1. CDR1 is SGHRS and CDR2 is YFSETQ in the germline V gene. V trimming: 4 bases; J trimming: 7 bases; junction bases outside the gene matches: 13. The CDR3 has 16 amino acids. For the CDR3, the DNA is TGCGCCAGCAGCCCGCTTCCCGGACAGGGGGCAGGAGAGCAGTACTTC. Its protein product is CASSPLPGQGAGEQYF.

The V and J genes are TRBV7-3 and TRBJ2-3; 12 nucleotides line up with TRBD2. The V and J ends lost 5 bases and 0 bases, in that order; junction bases with no gene match: 3. The CDR3 totals 16 residues. Germline V gene lookup returns CDR1 SGHTA and CDR2 FQGTGA. CDR3 protein: CASSPGLAGSTDTQYF. CDR3 bases: TGTGCCAGCAGCCCAGGACTAGCGGGGAGCACAGATACGCAGTATTTT.

The V call is TRBV5-6, the J call TRBJ1-1, with a weak D call TRBD1 (5 bases). CDR3 length equals 12 residues. The germline gives CDR1 SGHDT, CDR2 YYEEEE. V was cut by 5 bases and J by 11 bases, with 16 bases left in between. This chain's CDR3 is CASRWGDGDAFF. CDR3 DNA sequence: TGTGCCAGCAGATGGGGGGATGGGGACGCTTTCTTT.

The chain combines TRBV6-5 with TRBJ1-2, with D perhaps TRBD1 (6 bases). Germline V gives CDR1 MNHEY, CDR2 SVGAGI. This CDR3 region has 14 residues. Trimming took 6 bases from V and 4 from J, leaving 15 bases between them. The CDR3 here is CASRGTGRSYGYTF. CDR3 DNA: TGTGCCAGCAGGGGCACAGGGAGAAGCTATGGCTACACCTTC.

V usage is TRBV9 and J usage is TRBJ2-1; 8 positions match TRBD2. J lost 6 bases, V lost 2 bases, and 7 bases had no gene match. Germline CDR1 SGDLS, CDR2 YYNGEE. This CDR3 has 15 residues. Here the CDR3 reads CASSVGGGWSNEQFF. DNA for the CDR3: TGTGCCAGCAGCGTCGGGGGGGGCTGGTCCAATGAGCAGTTCTTC.

The chain couples TRBV6-1 to TRBJ2-3; TRBD1 aligns across 11 bases. V trimming: 4 bases; J trimming: 6 bases; junction bases outside the gene matches: 3. The germline CDR1 and CDR2 sequences are MNHNS and SASEGT. The CDR3 is 14 residues long. CDR3 nucleotide sequence: TGTGCCAGCAGTGGGACAGGGGGCGCGGATACGCAGTATTTT. This sequence encodes CASSGTGGADTQYF.

This sequence joins TRBV7-2 and TRBJ1-5; 8 positions match TRBD1. The length of the CDR3 is 17 residues. The germline CDR1 and CDR2 sequences are SGHTA and FQGNSA. V gave up 2 bases and J gave up 7 bases; unmatched junction bases: 13. Here the CDR3 DNA reads TGTGCCAGCAGCTTAAGGGGGACAGGATTGGCAGTACAGCCCCAGCATTTT. Its protein is CASSLRGTGLAVQPQHF.

This clone was seen only a few times. This chain uses TRBV11-2 with TRBJ1-1; the match to TRBD1 covers 8 bases. Germline CDR1 reads SGHAT; CDR2 reads FQNNGV. The junction had 5 bases not matched to a gene; V was cut back by 4 bases and J by 1 base. The CDR3 runs 15 residues. The CDR3 DNA sequence: TGTGCCAGCAGCTCCGGACAGGGTTGGAACACTGAAGCTTTCTTT. It yields the protein CASSSGQGWNTEAFF.

The chain has TRBV18 and TRBJ1-1, with 9 bases identical to TRBD1. CDR1 is KGHSH, CDR2 LQKENI, per germline. This CDR3 comprises 13 residues. V was pared by 2 bases and J by 13 bases, with 8 bases of the junction left unmatched. DNA for the CDR3: TGTGCCAGCTCACCAGACAGGGGGGTCAGGAGTTTCTTT. The encoded protein is CASSPDRGVRSFF.

J is TRBJ1-5 and V is TRBV29-1, with 10 positions matching TRBD1. V was pared by 5 bases and J by 7 bases, with 5 bases of the junction left unmatched. The CDR3 is made up of 13 amino acids. CDR1 and CDR2 from the germline V gene are SQVTM and ANQGSEA. The CDR3 sequence is CSVQTGGGQPQHF. The DNA for the CDR3 is TGCAGCGTTCAGACAGGGGGCGGGCAGCCCCAGCATTTT.

This chain links TRBV7-2 with TRBJ1-5, with 7 bases aligning to TRBD1. Germline CDR1 reads SGHTA; CDR2 reads FQGNSA. The CDR3 is made up of 15 amino acids. J gave up 4 bases and V 6 bases, and 9 bases lay outside the gene matches. Written as DNA, the CDR3 is TGTGCCAGCAGTGGGACAGCTCAAGTAAATCAGCCCCAGCATTTT. It is translated as CASSGTAQVNQPQHF.

This chain joins TRBV9 and TRBJ1-1; possible D gene TRBD1, 5 bases. V lost 0 bases and J 3 bases, leaving 6 bases between the germline ends. The germline CDR1 and CDR2 sequences are SGDLS and YYNGEE. The CDR3 covers 13 residues. CDR3 sequence: CASSVGGDTEAFF. CDR3 DNA sequence: TGTGCCAGCAGCGTAGGGGGGGACACTGAAGCTTTCTTT.

This clone was found a few times. The rearrangement links TRBV19 to TRBJ1-4, with TRBD1 as a possible D gene (6 bases). The CDR3 length is 15 residues. Germline V lookup: CDR1 LNHDA, CDR2 SQIVND (reference sequence). V was pared by 3 bases and J by 10 bases, with 18 bases between. CDR3 region: CASSIEGGVIGKLFF. In DNA form, the CDR3 reads TGTGCCAGTAGTATTGAGGGGGGGGTAATCGGAAAACTGTTTTTT.

V gene TRBV30 combines with J gene TRBJ1-6, with a weak D call TRBD1 (6 bases). The CDR3 extends over 14 amino acids. CDR1 is GTSNPN, CDR2 SVGIG, per germline (reference sequence). Trimming pared 4 bases from V and 8 bases from J, leaving 15 bases between. The DNA for the CDR3 is TGTGCCTGGAATCCGGACAGACTTGATTCACCCCTCCACTTT. Protein product: CAWNPDRLDSPLHF.

The chain employs TRBV30 and TRBJ1-3; tentatively, D is TRBD1 (5 bases). The ends were cut back, 5 bases at V and 0 bases at J, with 14 bases in the middle. The germline CDR1 and CDR2 sequences are GTSNPN and SVGIG (reference sequence). The CDR3 has 15 amino acids. The DNA for the CDR3 is TGTGCCTGGTGGGGCTACAGGACCTCTGGAAACACCATATATTTT. It specifies CAWWGYRTSGNTIYF.